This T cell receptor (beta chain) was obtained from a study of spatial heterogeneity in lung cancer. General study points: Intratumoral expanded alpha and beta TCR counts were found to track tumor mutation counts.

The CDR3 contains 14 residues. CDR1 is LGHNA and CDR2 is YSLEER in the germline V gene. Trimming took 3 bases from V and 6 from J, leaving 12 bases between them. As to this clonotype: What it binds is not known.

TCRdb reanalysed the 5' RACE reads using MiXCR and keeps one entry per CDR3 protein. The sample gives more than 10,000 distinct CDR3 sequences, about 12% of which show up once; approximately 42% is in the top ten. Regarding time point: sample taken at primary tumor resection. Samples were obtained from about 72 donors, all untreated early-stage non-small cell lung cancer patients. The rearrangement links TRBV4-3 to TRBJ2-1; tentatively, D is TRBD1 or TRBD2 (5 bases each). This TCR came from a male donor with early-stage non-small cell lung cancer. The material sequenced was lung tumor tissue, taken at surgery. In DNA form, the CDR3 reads TGCGCCAGCAGCCATCGGGACCGACTCAATGAGCAGTTCTTC. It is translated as CASSHRDRLNEQFF.